This is a list of T cell receptor beta chains from one sample in a study of cytomegalovirus exposure and HLA in healthy donors. Sequenced by immunoSEQ multiplex PCR; TCRdb stores in-frame clones only, minus some. The data hold approximately 290,000 clones, with 80% observed a single time. Source material: PBMCs. The receptors were gathered from a girl aged 2-10 years in good health and CMV-seronegative. Each CDR3 is given with its conserved first and last residue. Not every row has a clone size; where given, it reads once, few, many or a size class.

j_call: TRBJ2-5; v_call: TRBV9; clone_size: -; cdr3_aa: CASSAQGAGETQYF
j_call: TRBJ1-1; v_call: TRBV2; clone_size: few; cdr3_aa: CASRGRGGNTEAFF
j_call: TRBJ2-7; v_call: TRBV9; clone_size: -; cdr3_aa: CASSVGLADEQYF
j_call: TRBJ2-3; v_call: TRBV18; clone_size: -; cdr3_aa: CASSDSTSNTDTQYF
j_call: TRBJ1-5; v_call: TRBV10-2; clone_size: once; cdr3_aa: CASGGTGDNQPQHF
j_call: TRBJ2-3; v_call: TRBV28; clone_size: -; cdr3_aa: CASSFLSGRADTQYF
j_call: TRBJ1-6; v_call: TRBV4-1; clone_size: -; cdr3_aa: CASSQGARGLNSPLHF
j_call: TRBJ2-3; v_call: TRBV6-4; clone_size: -; cdr3_aa: CASSVAVGTDTQYF
j_call: TRBJ1-6; v_call: TRBV7-9; clone_size: -; cdr3_aa: CASSSPGQAVSPLHF
j_call: TRBJ1-3; v_call: TRBV28; clone_size: -; cdr3_aa: CASSLLGGSGNTIYF
j_call: TRBJ2-7; v_call: TRBV6-5; clone_size: -; cdr3_aa: CASSYKRRVNYEQYF
j_call: TRBJ2-5; v_call: TRBV28; clone_size: -; cdr3_aa: CASSLRSGSQETQYF
j_call: TRBJ2-5; v_call: TRBV7-6; clone_size: -; cdr3_aa: CASSSILAGGRKTQYF
j_call: TRBJ2-7; v_call: TRBV7-9; clone_size: once; cdr3_aa: CSSSFPQLSPGRSYEQYF
j_call: TRBJ1-4; v_call: TRBV4-1; clone_size: -; cdr3_aa: CASSQRREGEKLFF
j_call: TRBJ2-7; v_call: TRBV9; clone_size: -; cdr3_aa: CASSAPGGAYEQYF
j_call: TRBJ1-1; v_call: TRBV6-1; clone_size: -; cdr3_aa: CASRGQGVFTEAFF
j_call: TRBJ2-7; v_call: TRBV11-2; clone_size: -; cdr3_aa: CASSAGTYSYEQYF
j_call: TRBJ1-1; v_call: TRBV28; clone_size: -; cdr3_aa: CASSLGSGEAFF
j_call: TRBJ2-7; v_call: TRBV2; clone_size: -; cdr3_aa: CASSEGRVEYF
j_call: TRBJ1-5; v_call: TRBV19; clone_size: -; cdr3_aa: CASSISGRSQPQHF
j_call: TRBJ1-4; v_call: TRBV18; clone_size: -; cdr3_aa: CASSPGTGFNEKLFF
j_call: TRBJ1-6; v_call: TRBV28; clone_size: -; cdr3_aa: CATNFGVFNSPLHF
j_call: TRBJ1-1; v_call: TRBV7-6; clone_size: few; cdr3_aa: CASSPNPVNTEAFF
j_call: TRBJ1-5; v_call: TRBV28; clone_size: few; cdr3_aa: CASSPQGFYQPQHF
j_call: TRBJ1-4; v_call: TRBV28; clone_size: -; cdr3_aa: CASSRQGLQLMGMFF
j_call: TRBJ2-1; v_call: TRBV7-9; clone_size: -; cdr3_aa: CASSLKTGSYNEQFF
j_call: TRBJ2-1; v_call: TRBV29-1; clone_size: few; cdr3_aa: CSVDGRGTVNEQFF
j_call: TRBJ1-2; v_call: TRBV9; clone_size: -; cdr3_aa: CASSGRQGARGYTF
j_call: TRBJ2-7; v_call: TRBV10-3; clone_size: -; cdr3_aa: CAISEYRTGGYEQYF
j_call: TRBJ2-2; v_call: TRBV27; clone_size: -; cdr3_aa: CASSPRDRETGELFF
j_call: TRBJ2-2; v_call: TRBV6-6; clone_size: few; cdr3_aa: CASREQGIDTGELFF
j_call: TRBJ1-1; v_call: TRBV2; clone_size: -; cdr3_aa: CASSERRGQSRHTQNTEAFF
j_call: TRBJ2-1; v_call: TRBV30; clone_size: -; cdr3_aa: CAWIGSSGRSGQFF
j_call: TRBJ2-1; v_call: TRBV19; clone_size: -; cdr3_aa: CASTPGRGGDEQFF
j_call: TRBJ1-4; v_call: TRBV7-9; clone_size: -; cdr3_aa: CSSSPLGQPNEKLFF
j_call: TRBJ2-7; v_call: TRBV5-5; clone_size: -; cdr3_aa: CASSFAGGALEQYF
j_call: TRBJ2-7; v_call: TRBV6-5; clone_size: few; cdr3_aa: CASSYGRGGASYEQYF
j_call: TRBJ2-7; v_call: TRBV28; clone_size: -; cdr3_aa: CASTTEAPYEQYF
j_call: TRBJ1-4; v_call: TRBV27; clone_size: -; cdr3_aa: CASSFREREKLFF
j_call: TRBJ2-3; v_call: TRBV10-1; clone_size: -; cdr3_aa: CASSERTASSTDTQYF
j_call: TRBJ1-1; v_call: TRBV10-3; clone_size: few; cdr3_aa: CAISDSPSAFF
j_call: TRBJ1-2; v_call: TRBV6-6; clone_size: once; cdr3_aa: CASSRQVSGYTF
j_call: TRBJ2-3; v_call: TRBV10-3; clone_size: few; cdr3_aa: CAIGGGASTDTQYF
j_call: TRBJ2-7; v_call: TRBV5-6; clone_size: once; cdr3_aa: CASSFAQGDTYEQYF
j_call: TRBJ1-4; v_call: TRBV19; clone_size: -; cdr3_aa: CASSTPRATNEKLFF
j_call: TRBJ2-2; v_call: TRBV4-2; clone_size: -; cdr3_aa: CASSQDLRTSGRSTGELFF
j_call: TRBJ2-3; v_call: TRBV6-4; clone_size: -; cdr3_aa: CASSDTRTSTDTQYF
j_call: TRBJ1-1; v_call: TRBV6-6; clone_size: -; cdr3_aa: CASSYSGLEAFF